These 27 T cell receptor beta chains were all obtained from the same sample, sequenced in a study of cytomegalovirus exposure and HLA in healthy donors. Data came from immunoSEQ multiplex PCR; TCRdb stores just in-frame clones and leaves some out. The sample yields some 150,000 clones, around 90% seen once. Source material: PBMCs. These receptor sequences come from a man aged 18-30 years in good health and CMV-seropositive.

The chain recombines TRBV15 with TRBJ2-7, with TRBD2 identical over 8 bases. Trimming at V came to 5 bases and at J to 4 bases, leaving 10 bases not matched to a gene. CDR3 length: 15 amino acids. Germline V gives CDR1 LNHNV, CDR2 YYDKDF (reference sequence). The CDR3: CATSLGLEKTYEQYF. The CDR3 nucleotides are TGTGCCACCAGCCTGGGACTAGAGAAGACATACGAGCAGTACTTC.

V gene TRBV15 combines with J gene TRBJ2-5, with TRBD2 as a possible D gene (5 bases). This CDR3 comprises 14 residues. Trimming left V 5 bases short and J 0 bases short, with 10 bases between. The germline V gene has CDR1 LNHNV and CDR2 YYDKDF (reference sequence). CDR3 protein: CATSPRVYQETQYF. The CDR3 nucleotides are TGTGCCACCAGCCCGAGGGTGTACCAAGAGACCCAGTACTTC.

The V gene is TRBV27, the J gene TRBJ2-7; tentatively, D is TRBD1 (6 bases). V was clipped by 3 bases and J by 4 bases, with 13 bases between them. The CDR3 has 14 residues. The germline CDR1 and CDR2 sequences are MNHEY and SMNVEV (reference sequence). The CDR3 bases are TGTGCCAGCAGTTTGAGGGGGAGCTTTTACGAGCAGTACTTC. This sequence encodes CASSLRGSFYEQYF.

J is TRBJ2-7 and V is TRBV4-2, with 9 bases that match TRBD2. The germline V gene encodes CDR1 LGHNA and CDR2 YNFKEQ. V was pared by 1 base and J by 3 bases, with 10 bases of the junction left unmatched. The CDR3 totals 17 residues. CDR3 coding DNA: TGTGCCAGCAGCCAAGTAGTAGCGGGAGCAGCGGGCTACGAGCAGTACTTC. This translates into CASSQVVAGAAGYEQYF.

The chain has TRBV11-2 and TRBJ2-1; possible D gene TRBD2, 5 bases. The germline V gene encodes CDR1 SGHAT and CDR2 FQNNGV. The V end lost 6 bases, the J end lost 5 bases, and 20 bases lay between the germline ends. This CDR3 spans 16 amino acids. CDR3 residues: CASRLGPPRVNNEQFF. For the CDR3, the DNA is TGTGCCAGCAGACTAGGACCCCCTCGGGTAAACAATGAGCAGTTCTTC. The full variable domain, its missing parts supplied by reference TRBV11-2 and TRBJ2-1, is EAGVAQSPRYKIIEKRQSVAFWCNPISGHATLYWYQQILGQGPKLLIQFQNNGVVDDSQLPKDRFSAERLKGVDSTLKIQPAKLEDSAVYLCASRLGPPRVNNEQFFGPGTRLTVL.

This clone was counted once. The chain employs TRBV18 and TRBJ2-5; TRBD2 aligns across 7 bases. The CDR3 totals 16 residues. The V gene end was trimmed by 0 bases and the J gene end by 2 bases; junction bases not matched to a gene: 6. Germline V gives CDR1 KGHSH, CDR2 LQKENI. The CDR3 spells CASSPPASGLQETQYF. CDR3 DNA sequence: TGTGCCAGCTCACCACCGGCTAGCGGCCTACAAGAGACCCAGTACTTC.

The chain has TRBV5-4 and TRBJ1-2; TRBD1 might be the D (5 bases). Germline CDR1 reads SGHNT; CDR2 reads YYREEE (reference sequence). This CDR3 is built from 14 residues. V was cut by 1 base and J by 2 bases, with 9 bases left in between. The CDR3 DNA reads TGTGCCAGCAGCTTGTGGACACAGAACTATGGCTACACCTTC. It codes for CASSLWTQNYGYTF. Full variable domain (rest looked up from reference TRBV5-4 and TRBJ1-2): ETGVTQSPTHLIKTRGQQVTLRCSSQSGHNTVSWYQQALGQGPQFIFQYYREEENGRGNFPPRFSGLQFPNYSSELNVNALELDDSALYLCASSLWTQNYGYTFGSGTRLTVV.

The gene calls are TRBV6-1 and TRBJ2-3, with D perhaps TRBD2 (6 bases). Germline V CDR1 and CDR2: MNHNS, SASEGT. V was trimmed by 2 bases and J by 10 bases, leaving 10 bases between them. CDR3 length: 12 residues. The DNA of the CDR3 is TGTGCCAGCAGTGAAAGGCCGGGGGCGCAGTATTTT. It encodes CASSERPGAQYF.

This clone appeared many times. The chain is built from TRBV6-4 and TRBJ2-3, with 11 bases that match TRBD2. The germline V gene has CDR1 MRHNA and CDR2 SNTAGT. With 5 bases clipped from V and 6 bases from J, the junction kept 7 bases outside the gene matches. This CDR3 is 15 amino acids long. CDR3 sequence (DNA): TGTGCCAGCAGTCTTAGCGGGGGGGCCTCCGATACGCAGTATTTT. Translating gives CASSLSGGASDTQYF.

The rearrangement uses TRBV7-6 and TRBJ2-3, with TRBD1 identical over 7 bases. J lost 4 bases, V lost 5 bases, and 15 bases had no gene match. The length of the CDR3 is 17 residues. Looked up from germline, CDR1 is SGHVS and CDR2 is FNYEAQ. CDR3 protein: CASSGGTALRFPDTQYF. In DNA form, the CDR3 reads TGTGCCAGCAGCGGTGGGACAGCCCTTAGGTTCCCAGATACGCAGTATTTT.

The chain is built from TRBV19 and TRBJ1-6, with 8 bases that match TRBD1. Per germline, CDR1 LNHDA and CDR2 SQIVND (reference sequence). Trimming cost V 7 bases and J 6 bases; bases outside gene matches: 11. The CDR3 totals 16 residues. As DNA, the CDR3 is TGTGCCAGTACGCCAGGGGGCGCTTACTTTAATTCACCCCTCCACTTT. Amino acids: CASTPGGAYFNSPLHF.

This chain joins TRBV6-5 and TRBJ1-2, with D possibly TRBD1 on 5 matching bases. Germline lookup yields CDR1 MNHEY and CDR2 SVGAGI. The CDR3 spans 15 residues. With 5 bases removed from V and 8 bases from J, the gap between germline ends came to 21 bases. This chain's CDR3 is CASSLSFYRGEGYTF. For the CDR3, the DNA is TGTGCCAGCAGTCTCTCTTTTTATCGGGGGGAAGGCTACACCTTC.

The gene calls are TRBV6-1 and TRBJ2-1, with TRBD1 as a possible D gene (6 bases). This CDR3 is 14 amino acids long. The germline V gene has CDR1 MNHNS and CDR2 SASEGT. V lost 1 base and J lost 4, with 8 bases in between. CDR3 amino acids: CASSEDRVYNEQFF. The CDR3 DNA reads TGTGCCAGCAGTGAAGACAGGGTGTACAATGAGCAGTTCTTC.

The chain employs TRBV6-5 and TRBJ2-7, with D maybe TRBD1 (6 bases). Trimming took 3 bases from V and 4 from J, leaving 10 bases between them. The CDR3 extends over 13 amino acids. Per the germline V gene, CDR1 is MNHEY and CDR2 is SVGAGI. The CDR3: CASSYEQGYEQYF. CDR3 nucleotide sequence: TGTGCCAGCAGTTATGAACAGGGTTACGAGCAGTACTTC.

The rearrangement uses TRBV19 and TRBJ1-6; TRBD1 matches 8 bases. Germline trimming cut 6 bases from V and 6 bases from J; bases unmatched to any gene: 7. Germline V gene lookup returns CDR1 LNHDA and CDR2 SQIVND (reference sequence). This CDR3 has 15 residues. This CDR3 reads CASRSDRGPNSPLHF. In DNA, the CDR3 is TGTGCCAGTAGAAGCGACAGGGGCCCTAATTCACCCCTCCACTTT.

The genes are TRBV10-2 and TRBJ1-2, with D possibly matching TRBD1 (5 bases). The CDR3 has 16 amino acids. V shed 0 bases and J shed 4 bases, with 15 bases lying between them. Per germline, CDR1 WSHSY and CDR2 SAAADI. The CDR3 DNA follows: TGCGCCAGCAGTGAGTCGTTTGGGGAAGGGGTCTATGGCTACACCTTC. Translated: CASSESFGEGVYGYTF.

The chain combines TRBV29-1 with TRBJ2-1; 9 bases are a match to TRBD2. The junction had 3 bases not matched to a gene; V was cut back by 2 bases and J by 4 bases. CDR3 length: 14 residues. Germline V gene data show CDR1 as SQVTM and CDR2 as ANQGSEA. The CDR3 is CSVEIAGVYNEQFF. The CDR3 region has the DNA TGCAGCGTTGAAATAGCGGGAGTGTACAATGAGCAGTTCTTC.

V usage is TRBV6-1 and J usage is TRBJ1-2; 7 bases fit TRBD1. Unmatched junction bases numbered 6, after V lost 4 bases and J lost 1 base. Germline V gene lookup returns CDR1 MNHNS and CDR2 SASEGT. This CDR3 contains 15 residues. The CDR3, as DNA: TGTGCCAGCAGTGGGACAGGAGAAGATAACTATGGCTACACCTTC. This codes for CASSGTGEDNYGYTF.

This chain connects TRBV9 to TRBJ1-2; D not certain. Germline V CDR1 and CDR2: SGDLS, YYNGEE. The V end lost 0 bases, the J end lost 11 bases, and 11 bases lay between the germline ends. The CDR3 spans 12 residues. CDR3 region: CASSVDSSGYTF. CDR3 DNA sequence: TGTGCCAGCAGCGTAGATAGCAGTGGGTACACCTTC.

This chain uses TRBV25-1 with TRBJ2-4; possibly TRBD2 for D (5 bases). The CDR3 covers 16 residues. CDR1 is MGHDK, CDR2 SYGVNS, per germline. V gave up 4 bases and J gave up 0 bases, with 13 bases separating them. The CDR3 here is CASSGANGVAKNIQYF. The CDR3 region has the DNA TGTGCCAGCAGTGGGGCTAACGGGGTAGCCAAAAACATTCAGTACTTC.

The rearrangement uses TRBV5-6 and TRBJ2-7, with 9 nucleotides matching TRBD1. Unmatched junction bases numbered 5, after V lost 4 bases and J lost 3 bases. This CDR3 has 14 amino acids. The germline V gene has CDR1 SGHDT and CDR2 YYEEEE. The CDR3 here is CASSGTGLRYEQYF. DNA of the CDR3: TGTGCCAGCAGCGGGACAGGGCTCCGCTACGAGCAGTACTTC. Full variable domain (missing parts from reference TRBV5-6 and TRBJ2-7): DAGVTQSPTHLIKTRGQQVTLRCSPKSGHDTVSWYQQALGQGPQFIFQYYEEEERQRGNFPDRFSGHQFPNYSSELNVNALLLGDSALYLCASSGTGLRYEQYFGPGTRLTVT.

This clone was seen a handful of times. V and J are TRBV30 and TRBJ1-5; the D is unclear. Trimming shortened V by 1 base and J by 0 bases, and 10 bases separated the two germline ends. Germline lookup yields CDR1 GTSNPN and CDR2 SVGIG (reference sequence). This CDR3 comprises 15 residues. CDR3 sequence: CAWSGTGYSNQPQHF. As DNA, the CDR3 is TGTGCCTGGAGTGGGACGGGGTATAGCAATCAGCCCCAGCATTTT.

The chain combines TRBV12-2 with TRBJ1-1. TRBV12-2 is a pseudogene. This CDR3 has 16 residues. In DNA, the CDR3 is TGTGCAAGTCGCTCAATTCCCGGGACTATGAACACTGAAGCTTTCTTT. Translation: CASRSIPGTMNTEAFF.

This clone turned up a few times. The chain joins TRBV7-2 to TRBJ2-3; 8 bases line up with TRBD1. CDR1 is SGHTA, CDR2 FQGNSA, per germline. The junction had 9 bases not matched to a gene; V was cut back by 5 bases and J by 14 bases. CDR3 length equals 12 residues. CDR3 sequence reads: CASSLGGQGGYF. As DNA, the CDR3 is TGTGCCAGCAGCCTAGGTGGACAGGGAGGGTATTTT. Filled out from reference TRBV7-2 and TRBJ2-3, the complete variable domain reads GAGVSQSPSNKVTEKGKDVELRCDPISGHTALYWYRQSLGQGLEFLIYFQGNSAPDKSGLPSDRFSAERTGGSVSTLTIQRTQQEDSAVYLCASSLGGQGGYFGPGTRLTVL.

The chain has TRBV6-5 and TRBJ2-1, with 9 positions matching TRBD1. V shed 2 bases, J shed 7 bases, and the junction held 3 bases outside the gene matches. Germline V gene sequence: CDR1 MNHEY, CDR2 SVGAGI. CDR3 length: 14 residues. The chain's CDR3 is CASSYGDRVNEQFF. The CDR3 DNA reads as TGTGCCAGCAGTTACGGGGACAGGGTGAATGAGCAGTTCTTC.

The rearrangement uses TRBV5-1 and TRBJ2-2, with D hard to call. Trimming removed 2 bases from V and 1 base from J, with 9 bases in between. Germline V gene lookup returns CDR1 SGHRS and CDR2 YFSETQ. The CDR3 sequence is 15 residues long. For the CDR3, the DNA is TGCGCCAGCAGCTTTGGCAGTATGAACACCGGGGAGCTGTTTTTT. Protein product: CASSFGSMNTGELFF.

The chain carries TRBV6-4 and TRBJ2-3; TRBD1 aligns across 8 bases. The V segment lost 6 bases and the J segment 0 bases; nucleotides outside the gene matches: 5. Germline V gives CDR1 MRHNA, CDR2 SNTAGT. The CDR3 spans 15 residues. This chain's CDR3 is CASSLGQGSTDTQYF. CDR3 nucleotides: TGTGCCAGCAGCCTCGGACAGGGAAGCACAGATACGCAGTATTTT.